This TCR beta chain was sequenced during a study of early T cells in non-severe SARS-CoV-2 infection (dated by TCRdb to 2020 to 2022). Looking at the study overall: Because TCR sequencing was done on bulk RNA from unsorted whole blood, the alpha and beta chains could not be paired. Study-wide findings and limitations: VDJdb matching was skewed toward anti-spike CD8 responses and likely underestimated virus-specific expansions, missing private and CD4 specificities.

A case-control design nested within a healthcare worker cohort in London, UK, was used, with weekly nasopharyngeal swab PCR tests and blood sampling performed. Healthcare workers were recruited between 23 and 31 March 2020, during the week of the UK lockdown, and were followed weekly for up to roughly 15 weeks. To note about this clonotype: No cognate antigen has been identified for it. Nothing much larger sits one base from this clone, and base qualities are not available.

Libraries were prepared through 5' RACE. The sequencing machine was a NextSeq 500. In the TCR library protocol, unique molecular identifiers were attached to individual cDNA molecules to correct for PCR bias and sequencing error. TCR alpha and beta chains were both sequenced, and the abundances of alpha and beta sequences in each sample were closely correlated with each other. For the original study's pipeline: Decombinator V4 was used to annotate the V gene, J gene and CDR3 of the TCR sequences. TCRs were defined as expanded if a significant change between any two time points was detected under a Poisson model with p below 0.0001. TCR abundances were normalised to the total number of TCRs sequenced in each sample and reported as counts per million. MAIT TCRs were defined by TRAV1-2 paired with TRAJ12, TRAJ20 or TRAJ33, and iNKT TCRs by TRAV10 paired with TRAJ18. VDJdb, accessed on 1 November 2021, was searched for TCRs annotated for CMV, EBV and SARS-CoV-2, and TCRs annotated for more than one antigen were excluded. TCRdb reanalyzed the raw reads on its own, using fastp at Q25 for trimming and MiXCR for clone calling, and kept in-frame beta chains. Each entry is one CDR3 protein sequence, shown with its most common DNA and genes. Clone size and V and J calls follow TCRdb, not the original study. In this sample the table shows approximately 77,000 distinct CDR3 sequences, about a sixth of which occur a single time. Around 12% of the sample is in the top ten clones.

V is pruned by 6 bases and J by 1 base, leaving 5 bases of the junction without a gene match. Reading from cysteine to phenylalanine, the CDR3 counts 14 amino acids. Only the CDR3 DNA is retained, 42 bases long and in frame from the first base. Reading the germline V gene gives CDR1 SQVTM and CDR2 ANQGSEA. Specimen: whole blood. The chain links TRBV29-1 with TRBJ2-2, and TRBD2 aligns with 7 junction nucleotides. This clonotype was obtained from an adult who was a healthcare worker with PCR-confirmed SARS-CoV-2 infection or an uninfected control (not recorded which). The DNA sequence follows: TGCAGCGTCGGACTAGTTCTGAACACCGGGGAGCTGTTTTTT. Translated, this gives CSVGLVLNTGELFF.